The rows below give T cell receptor beta chains drawn from one sample of a study of shared clonotypes between healthy human individuals. Generated by immunoSEQ multiplex PCR, the TCRdb table keeps only in-frame clones and is missing some. Counted here are 2 million to 2.5 million clones, 90% to 96% occurring once; the ten biggest clones make up 0.1% to 0.15%. The sequenced sample was naive CD4+ T cells sorted from blood. The origin of the receptors is a man younger than 35 in good health. CDR3s include the opening cysteine and the closing phenylalanine or tryptophan. Each record gives: J gene, D gene, clone size, V gene, CDR3 DNA, CDR3 protein. A D gene is named only where the DNA matches it firmly. Expanded clones get a size class; other rows say once, few or many, or leave the size out.

TRBJ1-1 TRBD1 - TRBV5-1 TGCGCCAGCAGCTGGGGGACAGGAACGAACACTGAAGCTTTCTTT CASSWGTGTNTEAFF
TRBJ2-7 TRBD1 - TRBV29-1 TGCAGCGGAAGACAGGGTGGTCCTTCCTACGAGCAGTACTTC CSGRQGGPSYEQYF
TRBJ2-2 TRBD2 - TRBV2 TGTGCCGGCGGGAGGGGAACCGGGGAGCTGTTTTTT CAGGRGTGELFF
TRBJ1-2 - - TRBV29-1 TGCAGCGTTGCTCCCAGGGCTCTGTATGGCTACACCTTC CSVAPRALYGYTF
TRBJ2-7 TRBD2 - TRBV5-1 TGCGCCAGCAATAGGCTAGCGGGCACCTACGAGCAGTACTTC CASNRLAGTYEQYF
TRBJ1-4 TRBD1 - TRBV6-1 TGTGCCAGCGGGGGACAGGGCCTCTCTAATGAAAAACTGTTTTTT CASGGQGLSNEKLFF
TRBJ1-2 TRBD1 - TRBV9 TGTGCCAGCAGCGGCTCGGGACAGGGAATCTATGGCTACACCTTC CASSGSGQGIYGYTF
TRBJ2-7 TRBD1 - TRBV5-1 TGCGCCAGCAGCTTGGGTGGAGGACAGGGAAATAAGTACGAGCAGTACTTC CASSLGGGQGNKYEQYF
TRBJ2-7 TRBD1 - TRBV5-1 TGCGCCAGCAGCTTGGAACAGGGGACGAAGAGAGGCGAGCAGTACTTC CASSLEQGTKRGEQYF
TRBJ1-4 - - TRBV30 TGTGCCTGGAGAGTCGGGCCCGGAGGAAAACTGTTTTTT CAWRVGPGGKLFF
TRBJ1-6 - - TRBV5-8 TGTGCCAGCAACCCTGCGGAAGGGATTAATTCACCCCTCCACTTT CASNPAEGINSPLHF
TRBJ1-4 - - TRBV9 TGTGCCAGCAGCGTAGGTACAGGGCGGACGTTGGAGGAAAAACTGTTTTTT CASSVGTGRTLEEKLFF
TRBJ2-7 TRBD2 - TRBV5-6 TGTGCCAGCAGCTTCCCCCCGGGGGGGTCCGAGCAGTACTTC CASSFPPGGSEQYF
TRBJ2-5 - once TRBV4-1 TGCGCCAGCAGCCCCGATTTCGGACTCGGGTTCAGGACCCAGTACTTC CASSPDFGLGFRTQYF
TRBJ2-7 - - TRBV28 TGTGCCAGCACCTCGGGGGGCATCTACGAGCAGTACTTC CASTSGGIYEQYF
TRBJ2-5 - - TRBV5-1 TGCGCCAGCAGTACCGGGACTTTGGAGACCCAGTACTTC CASSTGTLETQYF
TRBJ2-3 TRBD1 - TRBV5-4 TGTGCCAGCAGCTTAAAGGGGGCGGATGATACGCAGTATTTT CASSLKGADDTQYF
TRBJ2-7 TRBD1 - TRBV7-9 TGTGCCAGCAGCGCCCCCGGGACAGGGCCCACCTACGAGCAGTACTTC CASSAPGTGPTYEQYF
TRBJ2-3 - - TRBV27 TGTGCCAGCATCGCATACAGGGCCCCAGATACGCAGTATTTT CASIAYRAPDTQYF
TRBJ1-5 - - TRBV30 TGTGCCTGGAGGCCCGGGGGGTTGGGGAATCAGCCCCAGCATTTT CAWRPGGLGNQPQHF
TRBJ1-6 - - TRBV5-1 TGCGCCAGCAGCCTAGGGGGGGATTCACCCCTCCACTTT CASSLGGDSPLHF
TRBJ2-7 TRBD2 - TRBV19 TGTGCCAGTAGTATTACTAGCGGGACGTACGAGCAGTACTTC CASSITSGTYEQYF
TRBJ2-1 TRBD2 - TRBV28 TGTGCCAGCAGTCCCCAAACTAGCGGGGTGCTCAATGAGCAGTTCTTC CASSPQTSGVLNEQFF
TRBJ2-3 - once TRBV10-3 TGTGCCATCAGAGGAGTTGACGCCTTCACAGATACGCAGTATTTT CAIRGVDAFTDTQYF
TRBJ2-3 - - TRBV11-2 TGTGCCAGCAGCTTAGGACGGCTAGCCATACTCACAGATACGCAGTATTTT CASSLGRLAILTDTQYF
TRBJ2-7 - once TRBV1 TGCACCAGCAGCCAAGATGGGGGACCATGCTTC CTSSQDGGPCF
TRBJ1-5 - once TRBV5-6 TGTGCCAGCAGCTTACGGAATAGCAATCAGCCCCAGCATTTT CASSLRNSNQPQHF
TRBJ2-7 - - TRBV2 TGTGCCAGCAGTGCTGAGGCAGGGGCCTACGAGCAGTACTTC CASSAEAGAYEQYF
TRBJ1-1 - - TRBV7-3 TGTGCCAGCAGCTCCTCAATAAACACTGAAGCTTTCTTT CASSSSINTEAFF
TRBJ2-5 - - TRBV10-3 TGTGCCATCAGTGAGTCGGCCGGATCCAAGGAGACCCAGTACTTC CAISESAGSKETQYF
TRBJ1-4 - - TRBV18 TGTGCCAGCTCACCACAGTTTACAACTAATGAAAAACTGTTTTTT CASSPQFTTNEKLFF
TRBJ1-2 - - TRBV29-1 TGCAGCGCGGCCCCGGGGGTAGGGGCCTATGGCTACACCTTC CSAAPGVGAYGYTF
TRBJ1-6 TRBD1 few TRBV10-3 TGTGCCATCAGTGTAGGGCAGGGGGGGTCTTCACCCCTCCACTTT CAISVGQGGSSPLHF
TRBJ1-5 - - TRBV6-5 TGTGCCAGCAGTTACACGGAGGGAAGTCGGCCCCAGCATTTT CASSYTEGSRPQHF
TRBJ2-7 TRBD1 - TRBV27 TGTGCCAGCAGTTCTATACAGGGGAAGAGCGAGCAGTACTTC CASSSIQGKSEQYF
TRBJ1-3 - - TRBV18 TGTGCCAGCTCACCCATTCGGGTGGGGCCCCTCTCTGGAAACACCATATATTTT CASSPIRVGPLSGNTIYF
TRBJ2-7 - - TRBV5-4 TGTGCCAGCAGCTTGGTAGGGCGTGAGTCCGAGCAGTACTTC CASSLVGRESEQYF
TRBJ1-2 TRBD1 - TRBV28 TGTGCCAGCAGACCAGGGGGATCGGGTAACTATGGCTACACCTTC CASRPGGSGNYGYTF
TRBJ2-3 - - TRBV5-6 TGTGCCAGCAGCTTGGTTCTTTCTAGCACAGATACGCAGTATTTT CASSLVLSSTDTQYF
TRBJ1-3 - - TRBV2 TGTGCCAGCAGCCGACAGCTTGCGGGAAACACCATATATTTT CASSRQLAGNTIYF
TRBJ2-2 - - TRBV28 TGTGCTGGCAGGGGATCGGTCGGGGAGCTGTTTTTT CAGRGSVGELFF
TRBJ2-5 - - TRBV11-2 TGTGCCAGCAGCTTAGACGGGCAGGGTCAAGAGACCCAGTACTTC CASSLDGQGQETQYF
TRBJ2-5 - - TRBV20-1 TGCAGTGCTAGAGATCAGTGGACCCAGTACTTC CSARDQWTQYF
TRBJ1-5 - - TRBV18 TGTGCCAGCTCACCCCGGACAGACTCTAGCAATCAGCCCCAGCATTTT CASSPRTDSSNQPQHF
TRBJ1-2 TRBD1 - TRBV5-4 TGTGCCAGCAGGAGGCGGGACAGGGCTGATGGCTACACCTTC CASRRRDRADGYTF
TRBJ2-1 TRBD1 - TRBV28 TGTGCCAGCACCCGAGAGACAGGGCCGCATGAGCAGTTCTTC CASTRETGPHEQFF
TRBJ1-2 TRBD1 - TRBV28 TGTGCCAGCAGTCCCTCTCGAACCGGGACAGGAAGGAATGACTATGGCTACACCTTC CASSPSRTGTGRNDYGYTF
TRBJ2-3 - - TRBV28 TGTGCCAGCAGTTACCCGAGCACAGATACGCAGTATTTT CASSYPSTDTQYF
TRBJ1-1 TRBD1 - TRBV29-1 TGCAGCGTTGAATCAGACAGGGAGAACACTGAAGCTTTCTTT CSVESDRENTEAFF
TRBJ1-2 - - TRBV25-1 TGTGCCAGCAGTGCTCCCGACAGGCCCTATGGCTACACCTTC CASSAPDRPYGYTF
TRBJ2-6 - - TRBV10-3 TGTGCCATCAGTGAGCCCACGGTCTCTGGGGCCAACGTCCTGACTTTC CAISEPTVSGANVLTF
TRBJ2-7 - - TRBV29-1 TGCAGCGTTGCGGAGTTATTAAGCGTCCACGAGCAGTACTTC CSVAELLSVHEQYF
TRBJ2-2 - - TRBV19 TGTGCCAGTAGGATCGTGGACACCGGGGAGCTGTTTTTT CASRIVDTGELFF